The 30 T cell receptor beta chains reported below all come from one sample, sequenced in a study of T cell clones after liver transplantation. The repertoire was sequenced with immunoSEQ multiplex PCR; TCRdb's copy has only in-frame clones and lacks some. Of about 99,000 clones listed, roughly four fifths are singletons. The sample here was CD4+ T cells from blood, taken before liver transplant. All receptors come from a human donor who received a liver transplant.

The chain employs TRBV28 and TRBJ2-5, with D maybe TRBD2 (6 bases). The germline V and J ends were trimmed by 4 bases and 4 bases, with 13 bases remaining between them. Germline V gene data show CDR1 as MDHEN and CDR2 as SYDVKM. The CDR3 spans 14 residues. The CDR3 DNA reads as TGTGCCAGCAGTTCCCGGGGAGGTTCAGAGACCCAGTACTTC. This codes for CASSSRGGSETQYF.

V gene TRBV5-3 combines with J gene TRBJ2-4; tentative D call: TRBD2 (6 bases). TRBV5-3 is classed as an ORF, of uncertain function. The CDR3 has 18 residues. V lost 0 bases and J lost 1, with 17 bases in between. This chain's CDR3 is CARSLGRGTVPAKNIQYF. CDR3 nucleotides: TGTGCCAGAAGCTTGGGGAGGGGTACTGTCCCGGCCAAAAACATTCAGTACTTC.

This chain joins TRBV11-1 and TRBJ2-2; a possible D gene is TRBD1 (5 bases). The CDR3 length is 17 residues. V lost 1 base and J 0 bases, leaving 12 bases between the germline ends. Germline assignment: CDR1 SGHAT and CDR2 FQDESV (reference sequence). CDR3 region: CASSLGGAGPNTGELFF. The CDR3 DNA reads TGTGCCAGCAGCTTAGGGGGCGCTGGCCCGAACACCGGGGAGCTGTTTTTT.

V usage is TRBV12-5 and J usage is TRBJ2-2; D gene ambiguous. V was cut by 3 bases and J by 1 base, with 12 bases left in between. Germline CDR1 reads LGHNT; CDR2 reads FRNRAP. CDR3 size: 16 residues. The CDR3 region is CASGLGDRRNTGELFF. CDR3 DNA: TGTGCTAGTGGTTTAGGTGACCGACGGAACACCGGGGAGCTGTTTTTT. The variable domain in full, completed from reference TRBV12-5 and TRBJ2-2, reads DARVTQTPRHKVTEMGQEVTMRCQPILGHNTVFWYRQTMMQGLELLAYFRNRAPLDDSGMPKDRFSAEMPDATLATLKIQPSEPRDSAVYFCASGLGDRRNTGELFFGEGSRLTVL.

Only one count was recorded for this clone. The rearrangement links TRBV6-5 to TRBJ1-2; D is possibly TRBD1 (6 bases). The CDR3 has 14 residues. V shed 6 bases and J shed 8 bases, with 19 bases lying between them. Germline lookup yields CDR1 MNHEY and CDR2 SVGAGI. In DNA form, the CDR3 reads TGTGCCAGCAGCAATGGGGGGGGCGCGGGAGGCTACACCTTC. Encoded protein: CASSNGGGAGGYTF.

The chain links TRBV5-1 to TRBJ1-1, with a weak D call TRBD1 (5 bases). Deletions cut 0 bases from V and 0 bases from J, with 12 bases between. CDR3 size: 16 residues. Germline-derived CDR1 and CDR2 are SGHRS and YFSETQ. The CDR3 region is CASSLVGGVMNTEAFF. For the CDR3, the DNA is TGCGCCAGCAGCTTGGTGGGGGGAGTCATGAACACTGAAGCTTTCTTT.

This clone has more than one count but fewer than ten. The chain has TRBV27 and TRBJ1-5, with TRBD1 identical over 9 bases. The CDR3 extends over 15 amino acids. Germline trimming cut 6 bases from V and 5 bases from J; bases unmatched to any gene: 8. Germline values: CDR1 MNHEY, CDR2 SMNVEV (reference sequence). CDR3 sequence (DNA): TGTGCCAGCAGGGGGACAGGGAGTAGGGATCAGCCCCAGCATTTT. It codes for CASRGTGSRDQPQHF.

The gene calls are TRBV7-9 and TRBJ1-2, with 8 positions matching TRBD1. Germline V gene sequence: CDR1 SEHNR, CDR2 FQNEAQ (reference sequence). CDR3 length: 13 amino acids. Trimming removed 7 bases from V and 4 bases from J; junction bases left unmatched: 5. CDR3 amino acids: CASKTGGGYGYTF. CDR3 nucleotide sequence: TGTGCCAGCAAAACAGGGGGAGGCTATGGCTACACCTTC.

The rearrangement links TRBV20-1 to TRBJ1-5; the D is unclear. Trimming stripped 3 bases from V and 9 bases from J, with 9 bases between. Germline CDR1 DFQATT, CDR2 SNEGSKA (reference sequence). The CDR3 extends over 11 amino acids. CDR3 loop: CSASLGRPQHF. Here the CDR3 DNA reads TGCAGTGCTAGTCTAGGGAGGCCCCAGCATTTT.

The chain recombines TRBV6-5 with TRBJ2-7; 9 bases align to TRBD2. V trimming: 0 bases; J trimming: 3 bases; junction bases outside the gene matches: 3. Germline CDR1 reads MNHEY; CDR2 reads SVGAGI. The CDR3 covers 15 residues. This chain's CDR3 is CASSYSSGRVYEQYF. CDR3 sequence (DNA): TGTGCCAGCAGTTACTCTAGCGGGAGAGTCTACGAGCAGTACTTC.

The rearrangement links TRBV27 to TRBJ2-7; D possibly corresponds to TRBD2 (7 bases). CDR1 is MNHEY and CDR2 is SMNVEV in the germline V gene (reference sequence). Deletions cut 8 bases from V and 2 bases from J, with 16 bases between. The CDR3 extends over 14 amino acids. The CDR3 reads CASRGAGLTYEQYF. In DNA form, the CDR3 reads TGTGCCAGCCGGGGGGCGGGACTTACCTACGAGCAGTACTTC.

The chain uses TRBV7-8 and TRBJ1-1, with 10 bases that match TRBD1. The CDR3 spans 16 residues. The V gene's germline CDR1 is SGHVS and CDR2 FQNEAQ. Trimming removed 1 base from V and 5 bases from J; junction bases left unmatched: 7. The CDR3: CASSLGRDRGKTEAFF. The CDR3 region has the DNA TGTGCCAGCAGCTTAGGCCGGGACAGGGGTAAAACTGAAGCTTTCTTT.

CDR3 DNA sequence: TGTGCCAGCAGCCGCACAGGACAGCAGTACGAGCAGTACTTC. It specifies CASSRTGQQYEQYF. The chain has TRBV7-2 and TRBJ2-7; possible D gene TRBD1, 6 bases. The CDR3 length is 14 residues. Looked up from germline, CDR1 is SGHTA and CDR2 is FQGNSA. The V end lost 5 bases, the J end lost 4 bases, and 15 bases lay between the germline ends.

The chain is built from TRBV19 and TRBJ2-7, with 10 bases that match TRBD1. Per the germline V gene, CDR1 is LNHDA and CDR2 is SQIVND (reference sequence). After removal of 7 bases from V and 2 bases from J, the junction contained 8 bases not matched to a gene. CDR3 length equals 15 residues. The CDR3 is CASTQRGTGAYEQYF. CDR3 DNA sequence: TGTGCCAGTACCCAAAGGGGGACAGGGGCCTACGAGCAGTACTTC. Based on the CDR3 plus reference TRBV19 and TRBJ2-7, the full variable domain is DGGITQSPKYLFRKEGQNVTLSCEQNLNHDAMYWYRQDPGQGLRLIYYSQIVNDFQKGDIAEGYSVSREKKESFPLTVTSAQKNPTAFYLCASTQRGTGAYEQYFGPGTRLTVT.

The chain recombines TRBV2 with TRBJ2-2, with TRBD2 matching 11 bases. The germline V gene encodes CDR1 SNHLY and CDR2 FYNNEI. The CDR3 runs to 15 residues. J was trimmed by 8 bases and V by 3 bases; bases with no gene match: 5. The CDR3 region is CASSERLAGNGELFF. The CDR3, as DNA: TGTGCCAGCAGTGAGCGACTAGCGGGAAATGGGGAGCTGTTTTTT. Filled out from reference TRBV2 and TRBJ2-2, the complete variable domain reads EPEVTQTPSHQVTQMGQEVILRCVPISNHLYFYWYRQILGQKVEFLVSFYNNEISEKSEIFDDQFSVERPDGSNFTLKIRSTKLEDSAMYFCASSERLAGNGELFFGEGSRLTVL.

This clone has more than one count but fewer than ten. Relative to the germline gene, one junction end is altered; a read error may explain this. CDR3 loop: CASSLSVSGRGAVTF. The CDR3 DNA is TGTGCCAGCAGTTTATCCGTCTCAGGGCGAGGCGCGGTAACGTTT. The rearrangement joins TRBV28 to TRBJ1-1; possible D gene TRBD1, 5 bases. The CDR3 consists of 15 residues. Germline CDR1 reads MDHEN; CDR2 reads SYDVKM.

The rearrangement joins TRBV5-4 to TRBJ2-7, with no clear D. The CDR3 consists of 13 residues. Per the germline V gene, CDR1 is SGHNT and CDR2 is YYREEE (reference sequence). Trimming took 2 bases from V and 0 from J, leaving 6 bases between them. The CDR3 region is CASSFGNSYEQYF. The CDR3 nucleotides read TGTGCCAGCAGCTTTGGAAACTCCTACGAGCAGTACTTC.

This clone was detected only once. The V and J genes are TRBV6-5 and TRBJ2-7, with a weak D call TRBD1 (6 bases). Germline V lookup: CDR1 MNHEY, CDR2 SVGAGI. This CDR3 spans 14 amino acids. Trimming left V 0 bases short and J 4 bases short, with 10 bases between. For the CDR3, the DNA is TGTGCCAGCAGTTACTCGAGGCAGGGGTACGAGCAGTACTTC. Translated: CASSYSRQGYEQYF.

CDR3 in amino acids: CASRDSSNILSNQPQHF. The CDR3 DNA is TGTGCCAGTAGGGACAGCAGCAATATCTTAAGCAATCAGCCCCAGCATTTT. The V gene is TRBV19, the J gene TRBJ1-5; D is possibly TRBD1 (6 bases). The CDR3 sequence is 17 residues long. The germline V gene encodes CDR1 LNHDA and CDR2 SQIVND (reference sequence). Trimming took 6 bases from V and 1 from J, leaving 19 bases between them.

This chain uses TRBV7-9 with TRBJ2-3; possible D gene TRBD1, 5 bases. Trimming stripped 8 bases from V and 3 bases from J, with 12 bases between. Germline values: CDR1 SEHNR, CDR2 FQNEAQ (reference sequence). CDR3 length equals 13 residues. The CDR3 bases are TGTGCCAGCGCACAGGAGACGACAGATACGCAGTATTTT. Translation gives CASAQETTDTQYF.

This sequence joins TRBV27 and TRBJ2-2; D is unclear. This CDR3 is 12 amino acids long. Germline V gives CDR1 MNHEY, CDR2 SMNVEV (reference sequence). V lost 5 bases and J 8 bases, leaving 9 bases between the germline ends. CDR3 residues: CASSRNGGELFF. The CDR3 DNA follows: TGTGCCAGCAGTCGTAATGGGGGGGAGCTGTTTTTT.

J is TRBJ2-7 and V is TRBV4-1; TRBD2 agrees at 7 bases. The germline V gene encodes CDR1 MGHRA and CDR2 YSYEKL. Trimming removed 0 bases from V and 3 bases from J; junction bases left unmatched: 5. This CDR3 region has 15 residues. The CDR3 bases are TGCGCCAGCAGCCAAGAGCCTAGCGGAGGCTACGAGCAGTACTTC. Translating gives CASSQEPSGGYEQYF.

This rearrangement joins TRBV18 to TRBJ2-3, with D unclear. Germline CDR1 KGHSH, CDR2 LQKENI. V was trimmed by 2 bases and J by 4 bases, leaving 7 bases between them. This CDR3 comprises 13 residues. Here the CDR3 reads CASSPKWADTQYF. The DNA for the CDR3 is TGTGCCAGCTCACCAAAGTGGGCAGATACGCAGTATTTT.

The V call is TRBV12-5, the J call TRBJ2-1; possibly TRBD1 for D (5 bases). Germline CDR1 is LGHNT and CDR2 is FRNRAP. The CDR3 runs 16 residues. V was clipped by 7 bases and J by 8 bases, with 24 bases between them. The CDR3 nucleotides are TGTGCTAGTGCCCTCGCCCAGGGTGATGGGGATTATGAGCAGTTCTTC. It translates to CASALAQGDGDYEQFF. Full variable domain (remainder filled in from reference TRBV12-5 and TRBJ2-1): DARVTQTPRHKVTEMGQEVTMRCQPILGHNTVFWYRQTMMQGLELLAYFRNRAPLDDSGMPKDRFSAEMPDATLATLKIQPSEPRDSAVYFCASALAQGDGDYEQFFGPGTRLTVL.

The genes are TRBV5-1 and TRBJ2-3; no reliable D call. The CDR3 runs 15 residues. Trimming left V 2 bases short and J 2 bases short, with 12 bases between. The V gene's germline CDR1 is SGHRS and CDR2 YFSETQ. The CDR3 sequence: CASSLRSPPTDTQYF. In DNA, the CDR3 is TGCGCCAGCAGCTTACGCAGTCCCCCCACAGATACGCAGTATTTT.

The CDR3 loop reads CASSPRTLSSYNEQFF. CDR3 DNA: TGTGCCAGCAGCCCTAGGACCTTAAGCTCCTACAATGAGCAGTTCTTC. The chain carries TRBV7-6 and TRBJ2-1; the D is unclear. CDR3 length equals 16 residues. The germline CDR1 and CDR2 sequences are SGHVS and FNYEAQ. V was cut by 5 bases and J by 0 bases, with 14 bases left in between.

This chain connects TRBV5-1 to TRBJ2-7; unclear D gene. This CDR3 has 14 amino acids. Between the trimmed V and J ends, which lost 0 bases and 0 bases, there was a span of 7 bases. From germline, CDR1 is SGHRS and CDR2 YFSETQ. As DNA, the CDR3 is TGCGCCAGCAGCTTGGACGCGCACTCCTACGAGCAGTACTTC. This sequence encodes CASSLDAHSYEQYF.

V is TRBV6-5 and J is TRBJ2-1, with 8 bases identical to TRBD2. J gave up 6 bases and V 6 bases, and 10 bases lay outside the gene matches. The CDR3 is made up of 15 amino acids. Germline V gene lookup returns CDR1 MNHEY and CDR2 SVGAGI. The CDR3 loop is CASRTSGVDFNEQFF. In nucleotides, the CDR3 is TGTGCCAGCAGAACTAGCGGTGTCGACTTCAATGAGCAGTTCTTC.

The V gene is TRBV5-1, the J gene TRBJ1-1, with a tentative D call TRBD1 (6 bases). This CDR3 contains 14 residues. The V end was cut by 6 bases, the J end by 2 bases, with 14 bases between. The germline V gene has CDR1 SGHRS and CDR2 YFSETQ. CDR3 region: CASKWGTTNTEAFF. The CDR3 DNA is TGCGCCAGCAAATGGGGGACAACCAACACTGAAGCTTTCTTT.

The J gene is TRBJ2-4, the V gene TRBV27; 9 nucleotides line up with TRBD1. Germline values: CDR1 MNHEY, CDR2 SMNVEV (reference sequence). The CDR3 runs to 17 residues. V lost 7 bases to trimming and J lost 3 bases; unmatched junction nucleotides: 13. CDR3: CASTLPRDRVGKNIQYF. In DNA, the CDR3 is TGTGCCAGCACCCTACCCAGGGACAGGGTTGGCAAAAACATTCAGTACTTC.